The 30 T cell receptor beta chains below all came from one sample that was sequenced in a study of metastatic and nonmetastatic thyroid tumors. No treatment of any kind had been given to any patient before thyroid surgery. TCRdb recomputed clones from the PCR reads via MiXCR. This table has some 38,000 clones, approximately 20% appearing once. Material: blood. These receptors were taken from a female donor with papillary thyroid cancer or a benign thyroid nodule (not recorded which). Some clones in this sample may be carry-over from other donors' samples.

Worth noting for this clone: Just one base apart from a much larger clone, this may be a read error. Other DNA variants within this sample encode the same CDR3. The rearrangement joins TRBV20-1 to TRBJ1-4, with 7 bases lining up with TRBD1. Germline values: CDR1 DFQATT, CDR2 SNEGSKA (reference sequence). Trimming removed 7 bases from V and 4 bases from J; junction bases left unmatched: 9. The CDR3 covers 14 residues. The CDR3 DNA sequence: TGCAGTGTTAGGCGTCCAGGGGGTAATGAAAAACTGTTTTTT. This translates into CSVRRPGGNEKLFF.

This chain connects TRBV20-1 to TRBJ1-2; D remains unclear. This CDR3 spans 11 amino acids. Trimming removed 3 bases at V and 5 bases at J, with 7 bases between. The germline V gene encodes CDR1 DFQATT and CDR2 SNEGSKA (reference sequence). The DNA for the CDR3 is TGCAGTGCTAGTTCCGCTTATGGCTACACCTTC. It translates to CSASSAYGYTF.

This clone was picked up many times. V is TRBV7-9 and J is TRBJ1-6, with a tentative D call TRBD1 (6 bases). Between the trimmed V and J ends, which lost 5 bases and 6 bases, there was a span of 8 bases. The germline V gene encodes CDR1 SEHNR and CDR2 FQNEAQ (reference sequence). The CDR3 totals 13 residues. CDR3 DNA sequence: TGTGCCAGCAGCAAGGACAGTAATTCACCCCTCCACTTT. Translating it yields CASSKDSNSPLHF. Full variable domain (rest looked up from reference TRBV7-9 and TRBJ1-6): DTGVSQNPRHKITKRGQNVTFRCDPISEHNRLYWYRQTLGQGPEFLTYFQNEAQLEKSRLLSDRFSAERPKGSFSTLEIQRTEQGDSAMYLCASSKDSNSPLHFGNGTRLTVT.

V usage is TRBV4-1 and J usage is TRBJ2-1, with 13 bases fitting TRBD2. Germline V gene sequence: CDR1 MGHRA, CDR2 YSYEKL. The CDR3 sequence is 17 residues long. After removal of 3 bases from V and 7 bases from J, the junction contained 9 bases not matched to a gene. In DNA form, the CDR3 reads TGCGCCAGCAGCCACGCCCGGACTAGCGGGAGCGGAAATGAGCAGTTCTTC. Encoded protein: CASSHARTSGSGNEQFF.

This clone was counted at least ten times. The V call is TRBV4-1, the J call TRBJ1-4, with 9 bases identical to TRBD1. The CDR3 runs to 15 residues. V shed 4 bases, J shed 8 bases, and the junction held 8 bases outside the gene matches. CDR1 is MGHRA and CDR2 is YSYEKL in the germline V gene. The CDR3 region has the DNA TGCGCCAGCAGCCCCTCCGGGACAGGGAACGAAAAACTGTTTTTT. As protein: CASSPSGTGNEKLFF.

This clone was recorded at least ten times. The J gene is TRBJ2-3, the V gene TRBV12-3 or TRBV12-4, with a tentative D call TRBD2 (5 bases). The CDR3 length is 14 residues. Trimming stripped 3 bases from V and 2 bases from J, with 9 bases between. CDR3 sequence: CASSLVATTDTQYF. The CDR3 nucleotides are TGTGCCAGCAGTTTGGTAGCGACCACAGATACGCAGTATTTT.

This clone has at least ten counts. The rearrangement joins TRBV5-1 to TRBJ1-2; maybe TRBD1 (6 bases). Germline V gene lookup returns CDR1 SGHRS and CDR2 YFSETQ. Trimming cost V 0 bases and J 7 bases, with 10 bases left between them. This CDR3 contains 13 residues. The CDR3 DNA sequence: TGCGCCAGCAGCTTGGTCAGGGGTGGTGGCTACACCTTC. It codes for CASSLVRGGGYTF.

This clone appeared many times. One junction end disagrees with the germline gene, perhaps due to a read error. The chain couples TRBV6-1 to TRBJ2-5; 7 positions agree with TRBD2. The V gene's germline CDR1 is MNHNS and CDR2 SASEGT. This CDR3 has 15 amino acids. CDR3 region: CASREGGLWEGTQYF. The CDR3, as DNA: TGTGCCAGCAGAGAAGGCGGACTCTGGGAGGGGACCCAGTACTTC.

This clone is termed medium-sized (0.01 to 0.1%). The CDR3 protein is CASHPLAGEVETQYF. The CDR3 nucleotides are TGTGCCAGCCACCCCTTGGCGGGAGAGGTAGAGACCCAGTACTTC. The rearrangement joins TRBV28 to TRBJ2-5; 7 positions match TRBD2. Trimming cost V 8 bases and J 4 bases; bases outside gene matches: 13. The length of the CDR3 is 15 residues. Germline V gene lookup returns CDR1 MDHEN and CDR2 SYDVKM. The full variable domain, with the rest looked up from reference TRBV28 and TRBJ2-5, is DVKVTQSSRYLVKRTGEKVFLECVQDMDHENMFWYRQDPGLGLRLIYFSYDVKMKEKGDIPEGYSVSREKKERFSLILESASTNQTSMYLCASHPLAGEVETQYFGPGTRLLVL.

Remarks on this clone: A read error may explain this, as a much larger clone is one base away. CDR3 in DNA: TGTGCCACCAGCAGTGGGACCGGTAAGCCCCAGCATTTT. Translation: CATSSGTGKPQHF. J is TRBJ1-5 and V is TRBV15, with D tentatively TRBD1 (5 bases). The CDR3 is made up of 13 amino acids. V was shortened by 3 bases and J by 8 bases, with 11 bases between the two germline ends. In germline, CDR1 is LNHNV, CDR2 YYDKDF (reference sequence). The full variable domain, completed using reference TRBV15 and TRBJ1-5, is DAMVIQNPRYQVTQFGKPVTLSCSQTLNHNVMYWYQQKSSQAPKLLFHYYDKDFNNEADTPDNFQSRRPNTSFCFLDIRSPGLGDTAMYLCATSSGTGKPQHFGDGTRLSIL.

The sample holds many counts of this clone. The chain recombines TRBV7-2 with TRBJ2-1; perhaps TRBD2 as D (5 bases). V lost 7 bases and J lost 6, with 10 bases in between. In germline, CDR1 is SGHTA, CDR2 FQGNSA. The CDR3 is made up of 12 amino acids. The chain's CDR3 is CASNPGVNEQFF. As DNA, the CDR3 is TGTGCCAGCAACCCCGGGGTCAATGAGCAGTTCTTC. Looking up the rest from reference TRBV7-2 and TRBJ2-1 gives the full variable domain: GAGVSQSPSNKVTEKGKDVELRCDPISGHTALYWYRQSLGQGLEFLIYFQGNSAPDKSGLPSDRFSAERTGGSVSTLTIQRTQQEDSAVYLCASNPGVNEQFFGPGTRLTVL.

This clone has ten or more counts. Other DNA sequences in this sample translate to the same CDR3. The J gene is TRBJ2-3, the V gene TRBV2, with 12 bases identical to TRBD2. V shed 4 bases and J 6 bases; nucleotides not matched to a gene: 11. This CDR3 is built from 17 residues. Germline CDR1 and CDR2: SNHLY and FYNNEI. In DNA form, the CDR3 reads TGTGCCAGCAGTGGAGGCGTCCTAGCGGGAGGGCCGGATACGCAGTATTTT. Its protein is CASSGGVLAGGPDTQYF.

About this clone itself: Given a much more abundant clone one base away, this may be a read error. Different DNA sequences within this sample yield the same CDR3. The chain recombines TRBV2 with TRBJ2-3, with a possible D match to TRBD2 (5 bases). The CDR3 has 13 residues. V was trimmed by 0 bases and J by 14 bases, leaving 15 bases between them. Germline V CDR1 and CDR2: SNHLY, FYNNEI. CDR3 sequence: CASSEAAGLLGYF. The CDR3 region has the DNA TGTGCCAGCAGTGAAGCGGCAGGACTCCTGGGGTATTTT.

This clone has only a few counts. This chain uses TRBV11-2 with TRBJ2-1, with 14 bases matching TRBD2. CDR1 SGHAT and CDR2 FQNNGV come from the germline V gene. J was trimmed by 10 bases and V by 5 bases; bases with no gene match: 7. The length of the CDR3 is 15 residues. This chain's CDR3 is CASSRTSGGPPEQFF. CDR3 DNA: TGTGCCAGCAGCCGGACTAGCGGGGGGCCCCCGGAGCAGTTCTTC.

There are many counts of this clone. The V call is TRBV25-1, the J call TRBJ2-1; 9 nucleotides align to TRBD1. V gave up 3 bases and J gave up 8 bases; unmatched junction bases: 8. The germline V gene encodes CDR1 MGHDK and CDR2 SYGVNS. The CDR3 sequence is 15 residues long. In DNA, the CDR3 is TGTGCCAGCAGTGAGGGCACAGGGGGCTCAGATGAGCAGTTCTTC. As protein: CASSEGTGGSDEQFF.

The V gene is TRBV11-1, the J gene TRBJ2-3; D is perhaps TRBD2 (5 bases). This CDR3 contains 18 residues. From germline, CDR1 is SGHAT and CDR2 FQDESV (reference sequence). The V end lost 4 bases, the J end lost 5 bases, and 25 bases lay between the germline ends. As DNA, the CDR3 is TGTGCCAGCAGCTCCACTACCCGTACTATCGGGAATTTAGATACGCAGTATTTT. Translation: CASSSTTRTIGNLDTQYF.

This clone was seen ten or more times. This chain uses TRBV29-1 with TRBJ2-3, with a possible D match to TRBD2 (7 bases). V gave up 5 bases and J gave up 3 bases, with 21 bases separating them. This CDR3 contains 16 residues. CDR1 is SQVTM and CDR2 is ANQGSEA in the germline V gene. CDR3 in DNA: TGCAGCGTTTGCCTAAGTGGGGGGGGCAGGACAGATACGCAGTATTTT. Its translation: CSVCLSGGGRTDTQYF.

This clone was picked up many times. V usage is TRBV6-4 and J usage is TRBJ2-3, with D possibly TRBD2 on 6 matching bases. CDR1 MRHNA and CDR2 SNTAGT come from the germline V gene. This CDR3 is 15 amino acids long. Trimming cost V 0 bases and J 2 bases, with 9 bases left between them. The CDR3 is CASSDSSGVTDTQYF. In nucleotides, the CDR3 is TGTGCCAGCAGTGACTCTAGCGGAGTCACAGATACGCAGTATTTT.

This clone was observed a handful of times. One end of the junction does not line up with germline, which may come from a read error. DNA of the CDR3: TGTGCCAGTAGCCGGGAGGGGGATGAGCAGCTCTTC. The encoded protein is CASSREGDEQLF. This rearrangement joins TRBV2 to TRBJ2-1; 8 bases align to TRBD2. Germline V lookup: CDR1 SNHLY, CDR2 FYNNEI. This CDR3 has 12 amino acids.

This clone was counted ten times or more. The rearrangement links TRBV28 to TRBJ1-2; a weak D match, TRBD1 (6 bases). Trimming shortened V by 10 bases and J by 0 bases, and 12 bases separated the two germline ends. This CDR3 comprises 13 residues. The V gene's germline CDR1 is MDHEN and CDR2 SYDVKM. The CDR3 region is CATGEGANYGYTF. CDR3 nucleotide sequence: TGTGCCACGGGCGAGGGGGCTAACTATGGCTACACCTTC.

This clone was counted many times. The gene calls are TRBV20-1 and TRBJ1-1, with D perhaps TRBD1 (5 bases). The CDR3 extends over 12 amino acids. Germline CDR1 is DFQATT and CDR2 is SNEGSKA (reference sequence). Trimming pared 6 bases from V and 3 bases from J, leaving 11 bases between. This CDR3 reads CSAGEQDTEAFF. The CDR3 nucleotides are TGCAGTGCAGGGGAGCAGGACACTGAAGCTTTCTTT.

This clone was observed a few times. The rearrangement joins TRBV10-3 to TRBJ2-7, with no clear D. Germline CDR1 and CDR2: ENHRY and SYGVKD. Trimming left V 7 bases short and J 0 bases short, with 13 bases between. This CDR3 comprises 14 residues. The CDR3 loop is CAIKEVGSSYEQYF. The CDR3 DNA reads TGTGCCATCAAAGAAGTTGGCAGCTCCTACGAGCAGTACTTC.

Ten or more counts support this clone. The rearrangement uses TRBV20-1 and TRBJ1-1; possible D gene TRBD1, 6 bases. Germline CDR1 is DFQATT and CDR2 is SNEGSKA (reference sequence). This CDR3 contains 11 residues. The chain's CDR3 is CTEGGDTEAFF. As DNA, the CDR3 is TGCACTGAGGGGGGGGACACTGAAGCTTTCTTT.

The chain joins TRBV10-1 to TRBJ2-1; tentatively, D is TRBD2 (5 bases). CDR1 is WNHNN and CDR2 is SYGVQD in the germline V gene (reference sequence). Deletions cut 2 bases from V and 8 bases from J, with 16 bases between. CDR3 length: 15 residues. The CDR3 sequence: CASSEISGFRDEQFF. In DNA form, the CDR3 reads TGCGCCAGCAGTGAGATATCGGGATTCCGGGATGAGCAGTTCTTC.

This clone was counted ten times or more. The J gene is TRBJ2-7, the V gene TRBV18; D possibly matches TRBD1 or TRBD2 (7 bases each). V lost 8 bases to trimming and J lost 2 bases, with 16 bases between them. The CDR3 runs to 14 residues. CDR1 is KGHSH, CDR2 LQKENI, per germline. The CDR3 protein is CASKSGGAAYEQYF. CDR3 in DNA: TGTGCCAGCAAATCAGGGGGGGCGGCCTACGAGCAGTACTTC.

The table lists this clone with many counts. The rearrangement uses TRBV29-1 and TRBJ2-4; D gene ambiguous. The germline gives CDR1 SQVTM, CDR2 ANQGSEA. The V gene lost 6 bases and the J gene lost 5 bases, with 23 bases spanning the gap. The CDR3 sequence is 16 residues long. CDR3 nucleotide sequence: TGCAGCGTGAAAAGCTTTGCCCGAGGAAACGAAAACATTCAGTACTTC. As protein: CSVKSFARGNENIQYF.

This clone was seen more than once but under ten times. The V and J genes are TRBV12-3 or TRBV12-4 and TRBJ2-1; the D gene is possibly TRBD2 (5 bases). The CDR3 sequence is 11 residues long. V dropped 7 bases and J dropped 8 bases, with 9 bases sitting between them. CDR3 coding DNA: TGTGCCAGCAATTCTAGCTATGAGCAGTTCTTC. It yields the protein CASNSSYEQFF.

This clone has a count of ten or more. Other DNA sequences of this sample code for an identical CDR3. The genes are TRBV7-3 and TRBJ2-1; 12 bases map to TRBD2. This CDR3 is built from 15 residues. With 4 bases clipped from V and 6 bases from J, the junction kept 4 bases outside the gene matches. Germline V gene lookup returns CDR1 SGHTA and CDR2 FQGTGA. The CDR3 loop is CASSSLAGGSNEQFF. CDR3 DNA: TGTGCCAGCAGCTCTCTAGCGGGAGGGAGCAATGAGCAGTTCTTC.

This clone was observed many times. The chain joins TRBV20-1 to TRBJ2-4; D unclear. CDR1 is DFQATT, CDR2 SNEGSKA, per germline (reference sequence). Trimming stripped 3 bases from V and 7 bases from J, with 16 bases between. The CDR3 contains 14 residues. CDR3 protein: CSARKEGISNIQYF. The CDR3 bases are TGCAGTGCTAGGAAAGAAGGCATTTCCAACATTCAGTACTTC.

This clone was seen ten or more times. The CDR3 region is CASSLGTSGNYNEQFF. The CDR3 region has the DNA TGCGCCAGCAGCTTGGGGACTAGCGGGAACTACAATGAGCAGTTCTTC. The chain combines TRBV5-1 with TRBJ2-1, with TRBD2 matching 12 bases. The ends lost 0 bases at V and 3 bases at J; junction bases unmatched: 1. The V gene's germline CDR1 is SGHRS and CDR2 YFSETQ. The CDR3 is 16 amino acids.